Shown below are 17 T cell receptor beta chains from a single sample sequenced in a study of T cells in Graves' hyperthyroidism and ophthalmopathy. Researchers amplified the TCR beta CDR3 regions from RNA transcripts. The HTBI primer set was used in a first-round RT-PCR of the TCR CDR3. TCRdb recomputed calls from the multiplex PCR reads with MiXCR, one row per CDR3 protein. The sample has some 570,000 distinct CDR3 sequences; 13% to 15% are singletons. Sequenced: blood. These receptors came from a woman younger than 35 with Graves' ophthalmopathy.

J is TRBJ2-3 and V is TRBV4-1; tentative D call: TRBD1 (6 bases). Germline-derived CDR1 and CDR2 are MGHRA and YSYEKL. V was shortened by 1 base and J by 0 bases, with 8 bases between the two germline ends. This CDR3 has 15 amino acids. Here the CDR3 DNA reads TGCGCCAGCAGCCAAGTTGACAGGAGCACAGATACGCAGTATTTT. Its translation is CASSQVDRSTDTQYF.

The CDR3 loop is CSAPRLAGGHNEQFF. The CDR3 DNA reads as TGCAGTGCCCCGAGACTAGCGGGAGGCCACAATGAGCAGTTCTTC. This rearrangement joins TRBV20-1 to TRBJ2-1; 13 nucleotides align to TRBD2. The CDR3 sequence is 15 residues long. CDR1 is DFQATT and CDR2 is SNEGSKA in the germline V gene (reference sequence). The V segment lost 6 bases and the J segment 5 bases; nucleotides outside the gene matches: 7.

This sequence joins TRBV29-1 and TRBJ2-1, with D unclear. Trimming pared 3 bases from V and 3 bases from J, leaving 3 bases between. The CDR3 sequence is 11 residues long. Germline CDR1 and CDR2: SQVTM and ANQGSEA. The CDR3 coding sequence is TGCAGCGTTGACGACTACAATGAGCAGTTCTTC. It specifies CSVDDYNEQFF.

Points on this clonotype: This sequence may be a read error, since a much larger clone differs from it by one base. This chain links TRBV2 with TRBJ1-1; no clear D. V was cut by 8 bases and J by 4 bases, with 5 bases left in between. CDR3 length equals 10 residues. CDR1 and CDR2 (germline): SNHLY, FYNNEI. CDR3 nucleotide sequence: TGTGCCAGCGGAGTCACTGAAGCTTTCTTT. Translating gives CASGVTEAFF.

This clonotype came up many times. The CDR3 nucleotides are TGTGCCAGCAGTTCCCCCGTAGGGGCTAACTATGGCTACACCTTC. Protein product: CASSSPVGANYGYTF. The chain joins TRBV28 to TRBJ1-2; maybe TRBD1 (5 bases). There are 15 residues in the CDR3. V lost 4 bases to trimming and J lost 0 bases, with 12 bases between them. Germline assignment: CDR1 MDHEN and CDR2 SYDVKM.

This clonotype was counted at least ten times. The chain combines TRBV5-1 with TRBJ2-7; 7 bases map to TRBD1. Looked up from germline, CDR1 is SGHRS and CDR2 is YFSETQ. CDR3 length equals 15 residues. With 6 bases clipped from V and 6 bases from J, the junction kept 15 bases outside the gene matches. In DNA form, the CDR3 reads TGCGCCAGCAACCCCCCAGGGCTAGGGGGCTCCGAGCAGTACTTC. Translation gives CASNPPGLGGSEQYF.

The rearrangement joins TRBV6-6 to TRBJ1-5; 7 bases map to TRBD1. The V and J ends lost 2 bases and 0 bases, in that order; junction bases with no gene match: 13. Germline CDR1 and CDR2: MNHNY and SVGAGI (reference sequence). The CDR3 has 19 residues. The CDR3 spells CASSYRLRDRNYSNQPQHF. The CDR3 nucleotides are TGTGCCAGCAGTTACAGGCTCCGGGACAGAAACTATAGCAATCAGCCCCAGCATTTT.

This clonotype was counted at least ten times. The chain combines TRBV7-2 with TRBJ2-5, with 8 positions matching TRBD1. The CDR3 covers 14 residues. Germline CDR1 and CDR2: SGHTA and FQGNSA. V shed 1 base, J shed 4 bases, and the junction held 2 bases outside the gene matches. In DNA, the CDR3 is TGTGCCAGCAGCTTAGGACAGGGGCCAGAGACCCAGTACTTC. It encodes CASSLGQGPETQYF.

Many counts were recorded for this clonotype. This chain uses TRBV28 with TRBJ2-1, with 9 bases aligning to TRBD2. V lost 2 bases and J lost 12; bases outside the gene matches: 8. Per the germline V gene, CDR1 is MDHEN and CDR2 is SYDVKM. The CDR3 has 14 residues. CDR3 region: CASSLRWVLAGQFF. CDR3 nucleotides: TGTGCCAGCAGTTTACGGTGGGTACTAGCGGGGCAGTTCTTC.

The CDR3 coding sequence is TGTGCCACCAGCAGATCAGGACAGGGGGCGGGATATAGCAATCAGCCCCAGCATTTT. Protein product: CATSRSGQGAGYSNQPQHF. The V and J genes are TRBV15 and TRBJ1-5; 11 nucleotides match TRBD1. This CDR3 has 19 residues. The germline CDR1 and CDR2 sequences are LNHNV and YYDKDF (reference sequence). With V trimmed by 2 bases and J by 0 bases, 9 bases remained unmatched. The full variable domain, completed using reference TRBV15 and TRBJ1-5, is DAMVIQNPRYQVTQFGKPVTLSCSQTLNHNVMYWYQQKSSQAPKLLFHYYDKDFNNEADTPDNFQSRRPNTSFCFLDIRSPGLGDTAMYLCATSRSGQGAGYSNQPQHFGDGTRLSIL.

CDR3 in DNA: TGTGCCAGCAGTGAGGCAGGGTACGACTATGGCTACACCTTC. It specifies CASSEAGYDYGYTF. V usage is TRBV6-1 and J usage is TRBJ1-2, with TRBD1 as a possible D gene (5 bases). CDR1 and CDR2 from the germline V gene are MNHNS and SASEGT. Deletions cut 3 bases from V and 3 bases from J, with 11 bases between. The CDR3 is made up of 14 amino acids.

Ten or more counts support this clonotype. The chain is built from TRBV2 and TRBJ2-3; TRBD1 matches at 8 bases. CDR1 and CDR2 from the germline V gene are SNHLY and FYNNEI. After removal of 3 bases from V and 0 bases from J, the junction contained 5 bases not matched to a gene. This CDR3 is 16 amino acids long. CDR3 loop: CASSDLQGVSTDTQYF. CDR3 bases: TGTGCCAGCAGTGATTTACAGGGGGTCAGCACAGATACGCAGTATTTT.

This clonotype was counted a few times. The CDR3 is CASRGTWSSYNEQFF. In DNA, the CDR3 is TGTGCCAGCAGGGGGACTTGGAGCTCCTACAATGAGCAGTTCTTC. The chain combines TRBV28 with TRBJ2-1; perhaps TRBD2 as D (6 bases). CDR3 length: 15 residues. The V end was cut by 6 bases, the J end by 0 bases, with 12 bases between. Germline lookup yields CDR1 MDHEN and CDR2 SYDVKM. Complete variable domain (other parts from reference TRBV28 and TRBJ2-1): DVKVTQSSRYLVKRTGEKVFLECVQDMDHENMFWYRQDPGLGLRLIYFSYDVKMKEKGDIPEGYSVSREKKERFSLILESASTNQTSMYLCASRGTWSSYNEQFFGPGTRLTVL.

The V call is TRBV19, the J call TRBJ2-3, with 7 bases matching TRBD2. The germline V gene encodes CDR1 LNHDA and CDR2 SQIVND (reference sequence). CDR3 size: 14 residues. V lost 5 bases and J lost 2; bases outside the gene matches: 4. CDR3 coding DNA: TGTGCCAGTAGTCCGCTAGCGGTCACAGATACGCAGTATTTT. Its protein product is CASSPLAVTDTQYF.

This clonotype showed up many times. This sequence joins TRBV28 and TRBJ2-6; D unresolved. Germline V gives CDR1 MDHEN, CDR2 SYDVKM. The CDR3 runs to 16 residues. Trimming stripped 2 bases from V and 0 bases from J, with 8 bases between. This chain's CDR3 is CASSLKIGSGANVLTF. The CDR3 coding sequence is TGTGCCAGCAGTTTAAAAATCGGCTCTGGGGCCAACGTCCTGACTTTC.

At least ten counts were recorded for this clonotype. The chain recombines TRBV5-6 with TRBJ2-1; 9 positions match TRBD2. Germline CDR1 reads SGHDT; CDR2 reads YYEEEE. V lost 0 bases to trimming and J lost 4 bases; unmatched junction nucleotides: 5. The CDR3 consists of 16 residues. CDR3 amino acids: CASSLGSGSRYNEQFF. The DNA for the CDR3 is TGTGCCAGCAGCTTGGGTAGCGGGAGCAGATACAATGAGCAGTTCTTC.

In this sample, this clonotype turned up many times. This sequence joins TRBV6-1 and TRBJ2-5; D is ambiguous. Germline CDR1 is MNHNS and CDR2 is SASEGT. The germline V and J ends were trimmed by 6 bases and 5 bases, with 16 bases remaining between them. The CDR3 runs 14 residues. The CDR3, as DNA: TGTGCCAGCAGAGCAACAGCCTCTCGGGAGACCCAGTACTTC. The encoded protein is CASRATASRETQYF.